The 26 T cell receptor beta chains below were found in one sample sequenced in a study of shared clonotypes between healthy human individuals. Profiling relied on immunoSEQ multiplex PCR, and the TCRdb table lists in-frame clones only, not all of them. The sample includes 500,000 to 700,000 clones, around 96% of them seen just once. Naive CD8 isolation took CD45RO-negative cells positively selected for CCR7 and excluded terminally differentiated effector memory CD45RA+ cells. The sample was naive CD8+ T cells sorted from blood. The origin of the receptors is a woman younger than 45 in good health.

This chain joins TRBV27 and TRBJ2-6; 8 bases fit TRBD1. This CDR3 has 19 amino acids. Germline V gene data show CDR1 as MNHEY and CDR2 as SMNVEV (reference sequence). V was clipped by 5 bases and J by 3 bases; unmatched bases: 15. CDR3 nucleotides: TGTGCCAGCAGTCTATATCTTGGACAGGGCGAGGTTGGGGCCAACGTCCTGACTTTC. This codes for CASSLYLGQGEVGANVLTF.

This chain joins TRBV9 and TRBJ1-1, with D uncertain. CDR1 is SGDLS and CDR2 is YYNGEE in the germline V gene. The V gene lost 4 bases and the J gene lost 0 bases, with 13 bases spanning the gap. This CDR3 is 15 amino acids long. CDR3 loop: CASSLSTRMNTEAFF. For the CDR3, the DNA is TGTGCCAGCAGCCTCTCGACAAGAATGAACACTGAAGCTTTCTTT.

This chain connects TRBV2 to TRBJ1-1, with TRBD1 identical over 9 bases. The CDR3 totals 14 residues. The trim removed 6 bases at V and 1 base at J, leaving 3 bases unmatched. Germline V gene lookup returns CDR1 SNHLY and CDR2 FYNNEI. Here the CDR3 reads CASRLGQGNTEAFF. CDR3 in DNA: TGTGCCAGCAGATTGGGACAGGGGAACACTGAAGCTTTCTTT.

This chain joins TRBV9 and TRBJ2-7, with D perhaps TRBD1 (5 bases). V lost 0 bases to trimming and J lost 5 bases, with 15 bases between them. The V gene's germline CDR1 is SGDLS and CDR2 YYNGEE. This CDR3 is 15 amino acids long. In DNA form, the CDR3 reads TGTGCCAGCAGCGTAGGGGGCTCGTTCGGCAACGAGCAGTACTTC. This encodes CASSVGGSFGNEQYF.

The CDR3 DNA follows: TGTGCCTGGAGGAGCAGATCAGGGGGCTGGGGCTACACCTTC. It translates to CAWRSRSGGWGYTF. The chain couples TRBV30 to TRBJ1-2, with 8 positions matching TRBD1. This CDR3 spans 14 amino acids. V was clipped by 3 bases and J by 8 bases; unmatched bases: 11. The germline CDR1 and CDR2 sequences are GTSNPN and SVGIG (reference sequence). Together with reference TRBV30 and TRBJ1-2, the CDR3 gives the full variable domain: SQTIHQWPATLVQPVGSPLSLECTVEGTSNPNLYWYRQAAGRGLQLLFYSVGIGQISSEVPQNLSASRPQDRQFILSSKKLLLSDSGFYLCAWRSRSGGWGYTFGSGTRLTVV.

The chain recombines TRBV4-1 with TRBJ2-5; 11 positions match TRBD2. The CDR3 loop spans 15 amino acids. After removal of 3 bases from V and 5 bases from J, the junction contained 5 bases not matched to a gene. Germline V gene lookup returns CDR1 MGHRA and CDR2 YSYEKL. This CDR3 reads CASSHLAGGEETQYF. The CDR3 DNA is TGCGCCAGCAGCCATTTAGCGGGAGGGGAGGAGACCCAGTACTTC.

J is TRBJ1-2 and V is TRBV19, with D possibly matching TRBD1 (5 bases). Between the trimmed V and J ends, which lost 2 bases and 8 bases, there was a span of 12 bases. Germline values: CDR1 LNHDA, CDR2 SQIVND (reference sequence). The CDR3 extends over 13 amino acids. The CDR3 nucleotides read TGTGCCAGTAGTATACAGGGATCGGAGGGCTACACCTTC. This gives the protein CASSIQGSEGYTF.

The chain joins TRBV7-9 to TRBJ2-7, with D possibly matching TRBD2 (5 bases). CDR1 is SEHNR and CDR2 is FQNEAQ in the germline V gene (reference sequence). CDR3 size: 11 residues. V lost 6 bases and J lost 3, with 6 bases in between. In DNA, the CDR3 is TGTGCCAGCAGTCGGGGCTACGAGCAGTACTTC. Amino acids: CASSRGYEQYF. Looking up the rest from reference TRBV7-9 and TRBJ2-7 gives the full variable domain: DTGVSQNPRHKITKRGQNVTFRCDPISEHNRLYWYRQTLGQGPEFLTYFQNEAQLEKSRLLSDRFSAERPKGSFSTLEIQRTEQGDSAMYLCASSRGYEQYFGPGTRLTVT.

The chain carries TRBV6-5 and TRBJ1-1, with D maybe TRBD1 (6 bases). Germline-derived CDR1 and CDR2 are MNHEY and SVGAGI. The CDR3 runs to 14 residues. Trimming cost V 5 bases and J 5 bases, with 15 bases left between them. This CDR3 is CASSQGRGRTEAFF. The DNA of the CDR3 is TGTGCCAGCAGTCAGGGGCGGGGTAGGACTGAAGCTTTCTTT.

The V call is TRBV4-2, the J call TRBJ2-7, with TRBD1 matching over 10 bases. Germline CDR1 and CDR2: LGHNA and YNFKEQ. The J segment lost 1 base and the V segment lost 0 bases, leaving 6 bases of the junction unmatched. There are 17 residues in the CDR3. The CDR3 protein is CASSQETGDRGSYEQYF. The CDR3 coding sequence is TGTGCCAGCAGCCAAGAGACCGGGGACAGGGGTTCCTACGAGCAGTACTTC.

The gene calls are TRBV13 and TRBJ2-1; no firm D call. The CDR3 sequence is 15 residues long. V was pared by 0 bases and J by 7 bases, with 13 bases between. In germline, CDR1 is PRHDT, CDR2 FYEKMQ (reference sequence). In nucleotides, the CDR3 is TGTGCCAGCAGCTTAGGTTCCATATGGGGTAATGAGCAGTTCTTC. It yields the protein CASSLGSIWGNEQFF. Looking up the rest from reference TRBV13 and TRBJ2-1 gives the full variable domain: AAGVIQSPRHLIKEKRETATLKCYPIPRHDTVYWYQQGPGQDPQFLISFYEKMQSDKGSIPDRFSAQQFSDYHSELNMSSLELGDSALYFCASSLGSIWGNEQFFGPGTRLTVL.

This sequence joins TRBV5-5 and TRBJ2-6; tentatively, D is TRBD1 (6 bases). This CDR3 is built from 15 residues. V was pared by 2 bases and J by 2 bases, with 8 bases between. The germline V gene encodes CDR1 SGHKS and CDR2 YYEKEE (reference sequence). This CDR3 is CASSFSGAGANVLTF. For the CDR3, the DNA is TGTGCCAGCAGCTTCTCAGGGGCTGGGGCCAACGTCCTGACTTTC.

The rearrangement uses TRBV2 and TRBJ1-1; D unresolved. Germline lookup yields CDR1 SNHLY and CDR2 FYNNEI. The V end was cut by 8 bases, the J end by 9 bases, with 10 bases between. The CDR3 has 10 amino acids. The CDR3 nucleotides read TGTGCCAGCGGTCCCTCTAAAGCTTTCTTT. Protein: CASGPSKAFF.

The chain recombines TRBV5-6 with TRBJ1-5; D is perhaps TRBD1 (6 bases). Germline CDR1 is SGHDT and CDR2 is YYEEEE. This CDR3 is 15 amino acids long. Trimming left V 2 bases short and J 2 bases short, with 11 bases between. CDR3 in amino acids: CASSFAGAGNQPQHF. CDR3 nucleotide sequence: TGTGCCAGCAGCTTTGCAGGGGCAGGCAATCAGCCCCAGCATTTT.

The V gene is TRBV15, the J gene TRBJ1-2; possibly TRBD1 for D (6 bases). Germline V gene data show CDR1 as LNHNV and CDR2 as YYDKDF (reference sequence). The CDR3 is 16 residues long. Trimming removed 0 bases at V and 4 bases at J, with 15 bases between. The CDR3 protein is CATSRDRGGQFYGYTF. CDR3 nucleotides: TGTGCCACCAGCAGAGATAGGGGAGGACAGTTCTATGGCTACACCTTC.

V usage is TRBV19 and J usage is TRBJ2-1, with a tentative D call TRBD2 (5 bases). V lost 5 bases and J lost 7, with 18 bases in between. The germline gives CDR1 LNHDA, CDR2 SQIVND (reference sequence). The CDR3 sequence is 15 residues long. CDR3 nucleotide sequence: TGTGCCAGTAGTTTCTCTCCGAGAGGGCTGAATGAGCAGTTCTTC. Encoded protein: CASSFSPRGLNEQFF. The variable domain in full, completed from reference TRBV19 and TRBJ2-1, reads DGGITQSPKYLFRKEGQNVTLSCEQNLNHDAMYWYRQDPGQGLRLIYYSQIVNDFQKGDIAEGYSVSREKKESFPLTVTSAQKNPTAFYLCASSFSPRGLNEQFFGPGTRLTVL.

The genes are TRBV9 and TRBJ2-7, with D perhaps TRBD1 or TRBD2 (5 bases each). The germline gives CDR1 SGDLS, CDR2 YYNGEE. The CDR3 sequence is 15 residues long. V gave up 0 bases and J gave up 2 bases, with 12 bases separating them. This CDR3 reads CASSVDGLGAYEQYF. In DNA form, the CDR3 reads TGTGCCAGCAGCGTAGATGGTTTGGGGGCCTACGAGCAGTACTTC.

CDR3 sequence: CASRRTSGSYEQYF. The DNA of the CDR3 is TGTGCCAGCAGACGGACTAGCGGTTCCTACGAGCAGTACTTC. The chain joins TRBV14 to TRBJ2-7; 10 positions agree with TRBD2. V lost 6 bases to trimming and J lost 1 base; unmatched junction nucleotides: 3. There are 14 residues in the CDR3. Germline CDR1 and CDR2: SGHDN and FVKESK.

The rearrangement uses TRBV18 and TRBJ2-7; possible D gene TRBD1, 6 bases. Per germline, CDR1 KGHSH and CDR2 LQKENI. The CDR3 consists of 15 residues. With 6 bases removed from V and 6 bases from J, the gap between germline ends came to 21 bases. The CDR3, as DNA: TGTGCCAGCTCCCAAGAGGGGACAACAATACGCGAGCAGTACTTC. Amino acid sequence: CASSQEGTTIREQYF.

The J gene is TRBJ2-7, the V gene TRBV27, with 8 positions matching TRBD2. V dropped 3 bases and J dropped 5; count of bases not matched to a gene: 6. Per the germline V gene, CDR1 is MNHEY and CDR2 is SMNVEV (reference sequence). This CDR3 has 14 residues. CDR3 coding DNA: TGTGCCAGCAGTTTCCAGCGGGAGACCGACGAGCAGTACTTC. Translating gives CASSFQRETDEQYF.

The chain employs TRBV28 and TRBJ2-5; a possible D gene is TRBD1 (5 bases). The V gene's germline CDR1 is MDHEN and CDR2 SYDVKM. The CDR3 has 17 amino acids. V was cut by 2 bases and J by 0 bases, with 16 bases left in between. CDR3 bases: TGTGCCAGCAGTTTAGTCCCCCTCGGCAGGGACCAAGAGACCCAGTACTTC. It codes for CASSLVPLGRDQETQYF.

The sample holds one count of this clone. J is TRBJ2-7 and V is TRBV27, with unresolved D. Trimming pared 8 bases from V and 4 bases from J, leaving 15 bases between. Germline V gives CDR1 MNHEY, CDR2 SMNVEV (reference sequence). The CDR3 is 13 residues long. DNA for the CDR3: TGTGCCAGCCCCCGTCCCCGCAGATACGAGCAGTACTTC. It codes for CASPRPRRYEQYF.

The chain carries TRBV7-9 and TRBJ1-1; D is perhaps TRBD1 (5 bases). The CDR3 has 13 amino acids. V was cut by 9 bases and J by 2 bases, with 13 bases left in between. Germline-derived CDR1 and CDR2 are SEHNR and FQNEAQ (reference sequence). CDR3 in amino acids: CASEQGYNTEAFF. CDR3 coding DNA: TGTGCCAGTGAGCAGGGCTACAACACTGAAGCTTTCTTT.

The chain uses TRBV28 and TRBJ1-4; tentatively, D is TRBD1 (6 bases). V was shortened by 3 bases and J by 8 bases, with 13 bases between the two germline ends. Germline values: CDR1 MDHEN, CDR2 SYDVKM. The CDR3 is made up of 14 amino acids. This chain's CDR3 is CASSFVPGGEKLFF. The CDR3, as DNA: TGTGCCAGCAGTTTTGTACCGGGGGGCGAAAAACTGTTTTTT.

CDR3: CASSPRERGTYNEQFF. DNA for the CDR3: TGTGCCAGCAGCCCCAGAGAGCGGGGTACCTACAATGAGCAGTTCTTC. The chain employs TRBV5-4 and TRBJ2-1; 7 bases are a match to TRBD2. The J segment lost 2 bases and the V segment lost 4 bases, leaving 9 bases of the junction unmatched. This CDR3 has 16 residues. CDR1 SGHNT and CDR2 YYREEE come from the germline V gene (reference sequence).

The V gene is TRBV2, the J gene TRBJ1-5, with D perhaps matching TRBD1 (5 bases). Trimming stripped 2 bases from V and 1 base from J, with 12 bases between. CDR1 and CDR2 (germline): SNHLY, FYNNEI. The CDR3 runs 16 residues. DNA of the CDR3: TGTGCCAGCAGTGAATTTGGGGCAGGGAGCAATCAGCCCCAGCATTTT. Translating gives CASSEFGAGSNQPQHF. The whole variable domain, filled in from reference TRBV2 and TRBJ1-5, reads EPEVTQTPSHQVTQMGQEVILRCVPISNHLYFYWYRQILGQKVEFLVSFYNNEISEKSEIFDDQFSVERPDGSNFTLKIRSTKLEDSAMYFCASSEFGAGSNQPQHFGDGTRLSIL.